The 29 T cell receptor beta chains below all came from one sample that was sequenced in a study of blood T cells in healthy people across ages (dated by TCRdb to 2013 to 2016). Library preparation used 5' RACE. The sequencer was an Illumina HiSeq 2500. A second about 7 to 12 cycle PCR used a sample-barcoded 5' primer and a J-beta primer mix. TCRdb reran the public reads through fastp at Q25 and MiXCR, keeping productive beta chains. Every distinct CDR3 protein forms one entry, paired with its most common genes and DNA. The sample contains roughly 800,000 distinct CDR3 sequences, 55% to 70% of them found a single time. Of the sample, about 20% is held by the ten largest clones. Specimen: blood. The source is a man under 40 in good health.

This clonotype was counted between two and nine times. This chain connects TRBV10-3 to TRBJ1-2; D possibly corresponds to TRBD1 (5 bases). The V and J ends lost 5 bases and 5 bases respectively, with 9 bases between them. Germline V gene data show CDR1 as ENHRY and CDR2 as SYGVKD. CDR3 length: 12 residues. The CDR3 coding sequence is TGTGCCATCAGTCGGGACGGGTATGGCTACACCTTC. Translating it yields CAISRDGYGYTF.

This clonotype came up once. The CDR3 here is CASSLASGTVFGQPQHF. The CDR3 coding sequence is TGTGCCAGCAGCTTAGCCTCCGGGACAGTATTTGGACAGCCCCAGCATTTT. This rearrangement joins TRBV7-8 to TRBJ1-5; 7 bases match TRBD1. The CDR3 is 17 residues long. Germline trimming cut 0 bases from V and 7 bases from J; bases unmatched to any gene: 12. Germline CDR1 and CDR2: SGHVS and FQNEAQ.

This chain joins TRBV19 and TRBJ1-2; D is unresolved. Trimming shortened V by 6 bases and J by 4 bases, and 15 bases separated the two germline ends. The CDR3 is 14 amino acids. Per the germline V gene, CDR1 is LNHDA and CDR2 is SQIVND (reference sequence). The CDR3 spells CASSLGGFLYGYTF. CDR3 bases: TGTGCCAGTAGCCTAGGAGGTTTTCTCTATGGCTACACCTTC.

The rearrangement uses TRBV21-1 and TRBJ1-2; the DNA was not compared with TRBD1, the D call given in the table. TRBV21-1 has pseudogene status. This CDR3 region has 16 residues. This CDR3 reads CASSKGWSTAPSGYTF. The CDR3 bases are TGTGCCAGCAGCAAGGGGTGGAGCACAGCCCCCTCTGGCTACACCTTC.

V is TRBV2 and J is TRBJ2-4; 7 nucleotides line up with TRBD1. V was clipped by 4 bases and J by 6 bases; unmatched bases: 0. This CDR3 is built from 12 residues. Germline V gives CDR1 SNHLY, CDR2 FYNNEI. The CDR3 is CASSGDRNIQYF. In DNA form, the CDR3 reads TGTGCCAGCAGTGGGGACAGAAACATTCAGTACTTC.

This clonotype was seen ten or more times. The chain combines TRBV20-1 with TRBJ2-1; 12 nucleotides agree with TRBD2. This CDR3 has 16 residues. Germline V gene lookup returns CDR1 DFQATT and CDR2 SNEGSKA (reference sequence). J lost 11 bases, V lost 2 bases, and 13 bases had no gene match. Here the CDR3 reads CSARSPSGRETMKQFF. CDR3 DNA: TGCAGTGCTAGATCCCCTAGCGGGAGGGAAACAATGAAGCAGTTCTTC.

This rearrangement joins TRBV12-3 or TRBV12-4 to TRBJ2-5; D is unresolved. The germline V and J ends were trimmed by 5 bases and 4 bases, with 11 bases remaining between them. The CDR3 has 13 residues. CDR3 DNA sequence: TGTGCCAGCAGTAGTCAGCTCGTAGAGACCCAGTACTTC. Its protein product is CASSSQLVETQYF.

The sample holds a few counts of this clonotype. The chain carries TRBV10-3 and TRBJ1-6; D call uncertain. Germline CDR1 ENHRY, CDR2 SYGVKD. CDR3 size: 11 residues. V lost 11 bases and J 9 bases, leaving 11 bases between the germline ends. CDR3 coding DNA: TGTGCCGCCGGGAATCCTTCACCCCTCCACTTT. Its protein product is CAAGNPSPLHF.

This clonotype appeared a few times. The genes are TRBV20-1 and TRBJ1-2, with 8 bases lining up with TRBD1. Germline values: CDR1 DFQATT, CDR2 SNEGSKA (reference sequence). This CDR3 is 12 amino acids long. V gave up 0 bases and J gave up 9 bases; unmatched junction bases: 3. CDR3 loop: CSARDGQGSYTF. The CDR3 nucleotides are TGCAGTGCTAGAGACGGACAGGGTAGCTACACCTTC.

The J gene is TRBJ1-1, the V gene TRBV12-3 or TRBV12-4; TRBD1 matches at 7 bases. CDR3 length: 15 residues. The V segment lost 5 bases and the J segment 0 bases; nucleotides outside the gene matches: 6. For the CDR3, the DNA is TGTGCCAGCAGTGTCAACCAGGGGGTGAACACTGAAGCTTTCTTT. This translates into CASSVNQGVNTEAFF.

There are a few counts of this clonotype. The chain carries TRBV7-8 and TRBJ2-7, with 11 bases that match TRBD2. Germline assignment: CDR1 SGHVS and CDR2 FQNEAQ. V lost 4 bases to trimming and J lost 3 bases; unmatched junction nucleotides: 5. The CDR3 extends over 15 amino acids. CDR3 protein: CASSSWTSGFYEQYF. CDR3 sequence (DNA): TGTGCCAGCAGCTCATGGACTAGCGGGTTCTACGAGCAGTACTTC. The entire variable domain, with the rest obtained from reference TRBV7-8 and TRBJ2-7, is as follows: GAGVSQSPRYKVAKRGQDVALRCDPISGHVSLFWYQQALGQGPEFLTYFQNEAQLDKSGLPSDRFFAERPEGSVSTLKIQRTQQEDSAVYLCASSSWTSGFYEQYFGPGTRLTVT.

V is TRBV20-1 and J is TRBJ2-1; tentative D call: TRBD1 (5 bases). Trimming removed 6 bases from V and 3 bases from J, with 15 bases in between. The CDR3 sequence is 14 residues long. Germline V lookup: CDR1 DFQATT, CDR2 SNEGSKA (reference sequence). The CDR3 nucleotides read TGCAGTGCAGACAGCCGACTGGTCTACAATGAGCAGTTCTTC. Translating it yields CSADSRLVYNEQFF.

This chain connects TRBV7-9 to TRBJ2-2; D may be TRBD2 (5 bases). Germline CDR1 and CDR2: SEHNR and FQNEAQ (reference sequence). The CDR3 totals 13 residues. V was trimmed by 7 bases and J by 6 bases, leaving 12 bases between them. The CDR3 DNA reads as TGTGCCAGCATCCGAGGGTCTTCCGGGGAGCTGTTTTTT. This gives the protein CASIRGSSGELFF.

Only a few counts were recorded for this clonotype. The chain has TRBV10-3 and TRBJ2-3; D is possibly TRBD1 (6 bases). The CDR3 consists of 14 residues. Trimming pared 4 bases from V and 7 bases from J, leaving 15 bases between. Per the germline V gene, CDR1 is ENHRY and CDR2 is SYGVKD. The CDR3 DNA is TGTGCCATCAGTGCCCGGGACACTTCTAATACGCAGTATTTT. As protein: CAISARDTSNTQYF.

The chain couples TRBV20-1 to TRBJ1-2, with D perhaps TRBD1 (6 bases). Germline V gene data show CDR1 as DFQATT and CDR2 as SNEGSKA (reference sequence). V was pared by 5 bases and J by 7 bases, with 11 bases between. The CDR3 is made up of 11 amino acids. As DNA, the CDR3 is TGCAGTGCTGACCCGACAGGTGGCTACACCTTC. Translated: CSADPTGGYTF.

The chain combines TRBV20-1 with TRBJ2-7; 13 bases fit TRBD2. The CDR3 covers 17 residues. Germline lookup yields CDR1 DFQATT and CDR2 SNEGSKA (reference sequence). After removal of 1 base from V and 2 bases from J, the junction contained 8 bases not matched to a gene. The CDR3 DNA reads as TGCAGTGCTAGAGGAGAACTAGCGGGGGGGCCCGCCTACGAGCAGTACTTC. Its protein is CSARGELAGGPAYEQYF.

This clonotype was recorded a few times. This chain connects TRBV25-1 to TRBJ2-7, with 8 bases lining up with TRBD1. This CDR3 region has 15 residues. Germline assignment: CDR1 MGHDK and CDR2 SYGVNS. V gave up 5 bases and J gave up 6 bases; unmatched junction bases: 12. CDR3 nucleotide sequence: TGTGCCAGCAGTCCCGGCGACAGGGGAGTAGGCGAGCAGTACTTC. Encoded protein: CASSPGDRGVGEQYF.

The DNA for the CDR3 is TGTGCCAGCAGCTTAGCAATCGGGGAGCTGTTTTTT. Translating gives CASSLAIGELFF. The chain carries TRBV7-6 and TRBJ2-2; D not certain. The germline V gene has CDR1 SGHVS and CDR2 FNYEAQ. The CDR3 sequence is 12 residues long. V lost 0 bases and J lost 7, with 3 bases in between.

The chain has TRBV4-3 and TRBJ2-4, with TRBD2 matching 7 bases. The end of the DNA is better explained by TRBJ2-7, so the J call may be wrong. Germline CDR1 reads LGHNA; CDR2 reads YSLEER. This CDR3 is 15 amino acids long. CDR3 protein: CASSRSAGATYEQYF. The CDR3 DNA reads TGCGCCAGCAGCCGATCGGCGGGAGCCACGTACGAGCAGTACTTC.

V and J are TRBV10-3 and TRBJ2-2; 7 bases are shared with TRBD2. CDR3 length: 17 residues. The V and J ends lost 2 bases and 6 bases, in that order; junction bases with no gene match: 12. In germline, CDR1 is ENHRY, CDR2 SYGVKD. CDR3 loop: CAISEISGTTEAGELFF. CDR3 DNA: TGTGCCATCAGTGAGATTTCGGGGACTACTGAAGCCGGGGAGCTGTTTTTT.

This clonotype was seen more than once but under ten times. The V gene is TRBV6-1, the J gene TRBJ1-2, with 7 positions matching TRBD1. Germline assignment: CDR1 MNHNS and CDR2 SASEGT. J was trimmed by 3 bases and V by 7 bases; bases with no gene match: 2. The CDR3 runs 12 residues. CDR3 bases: TGTGCCAGCAACGACAGGGACTATGGCTACACCTTC. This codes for CASNDRDYGYTF.

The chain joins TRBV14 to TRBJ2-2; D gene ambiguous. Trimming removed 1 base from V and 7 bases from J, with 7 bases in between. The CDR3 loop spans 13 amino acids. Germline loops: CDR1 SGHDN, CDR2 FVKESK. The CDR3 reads CASSQGGIGELFF. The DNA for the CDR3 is TGTGCCAGCAGCCAAGGGGGTATCGGGGAGCTGTTTTTT.

The CDR3 loop is CASSGTGVQPQHF. The CDR3 DNA reads TGTGCCAGCAGCGGCACAGGGGTGCAGCCCCAGCATTTT. V usage is TRBV6-2 or TRBV6-3 and J usage is TRBJ1-5; 7 bases align to TRBD1. CDR1 is MNHEY and CDR2 is SVGEGT in the germline V gene. This CDR3 spans 13 amino acids. V trimming: 6 bases; J trimming: 7 bases; junction bases outside the gene matches: 6.

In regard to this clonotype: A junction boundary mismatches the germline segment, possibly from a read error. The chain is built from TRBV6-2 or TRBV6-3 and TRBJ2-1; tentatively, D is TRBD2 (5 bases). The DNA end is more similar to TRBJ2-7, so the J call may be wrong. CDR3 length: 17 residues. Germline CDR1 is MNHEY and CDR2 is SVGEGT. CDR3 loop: CANSPYLGASSYNEQYF. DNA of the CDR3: TGTGCCAACAGTCCCTACTTGGGTGCTAGCTCCTACAATGAGCAGTACTTC.

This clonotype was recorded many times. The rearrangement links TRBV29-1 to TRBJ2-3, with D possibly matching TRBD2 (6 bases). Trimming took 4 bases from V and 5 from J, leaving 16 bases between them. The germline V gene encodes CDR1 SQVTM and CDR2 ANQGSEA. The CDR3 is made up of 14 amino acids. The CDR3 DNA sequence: TGCAGCGTTGGGCGCTACGGGAGAGGAGATACGCAGTATTTT. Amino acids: CSVGRYGRGDTQYF.

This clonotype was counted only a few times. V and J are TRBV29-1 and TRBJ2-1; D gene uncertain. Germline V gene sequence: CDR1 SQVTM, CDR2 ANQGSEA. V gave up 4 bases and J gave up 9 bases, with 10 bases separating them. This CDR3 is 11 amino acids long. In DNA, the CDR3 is TGCAGCGTTGGCCTGGTGTCTGAGCAGTTCTTC. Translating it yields CSVGLVSEQFF.

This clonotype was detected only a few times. CDR3 sequence reads: CASSGRDFSTDTQYF. The CDR3 nucleotides read TGTGCCAGCAGTGGCCGGGACTTTTCCACAGATACGCAGTATTTT. The chain is built from TRBV2 and TRBJ2-3, with a weak D call TRBD2 (6 bases). The CDR3 has 15 amino acids. Per the germline V gene, CDR1 is SNHLY and CDR2 is FYNNEI. The ends were cut back, 4 bases at V and 2 bases at J, with 13 bases in the middle.

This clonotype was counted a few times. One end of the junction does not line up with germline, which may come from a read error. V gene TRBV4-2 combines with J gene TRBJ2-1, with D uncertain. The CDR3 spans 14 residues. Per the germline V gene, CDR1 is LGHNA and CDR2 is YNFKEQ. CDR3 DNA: TGTGCCAGCAGCCAAGATCGCGGTTACAATGAGCAGTTCTTT. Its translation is CASSQDRGYNEQFF.

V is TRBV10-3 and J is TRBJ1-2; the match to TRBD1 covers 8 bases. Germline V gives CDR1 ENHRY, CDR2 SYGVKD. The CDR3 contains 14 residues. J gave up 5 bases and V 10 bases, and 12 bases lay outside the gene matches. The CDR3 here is CATINQGATYGYTF. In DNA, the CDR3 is TGTGCCACCATCAACCAGGGGGCGACATATGGCTACACCTTC.